This T cell receptor (beta chain) comes out of a study of cytomegalovirus exposure and HLA in healthy donors. This clone was detected a few times. Its antigen is not identified. Notes on the study in general: A few chains tied to CMV proved CMV antigen-specific in vitro. With DRB1 most and HLA-C fewest, TCR association rates differed between HLA loci in a later analysis. Later on, analysis showed that most CMV-associated TCR beta chains appeared to be HLA-restricted. About 87% or about 30% of the time was how often most TCR beta V segments were productive, according to an earlier analysis.

In the PCR, 60 Vbeta and 13 Jbeta primers were used. Produced via immunoSEQ multiplex PCR; TCRdb's table is partial and in-frame only. The table shows about 120,000 clones, with about 70% occurring only once. V dropped 4 bases and J dropped 7 bases, with 22 bases sitting between them. From germline, CDR1 is MNHNS and CDR2 SASEGT. CDR3 length: 16 amino acids. Sequencing used PBMCs. The origin of this receptor is a human donor in good health. The rearrangement links TRBV6-1 to TRBJ1-1; D possibly corresponds to TRBD1 (5 bases). The CDR3 DNA is TGTGCCAGCAGTGCCCTGTCTAACCGGGGGGGTGGTGAAGCTTTCTTT. As protein: CASSALSNRGGGEAFF.